This is a list of T cell receptor beta chains from one sample in a study of CD8+ T cells in alopecia areata. Repertoires were generated with immunoSEQ multiplex PCR, while TCRdb's copy carries only in-frame clones and drops some. The sample yields more than 100,000 clones, about 50% seen once. The sample here was CD4+ T cells sorted from blood, taken at week 4, from a patient treated with tofacitinib. These receptors were collected from a human donor with alopecia areata. Each CDR3 is given with its conserved first and last residue. The D gene is left open where the match is weak. Expanded clones are given a class, and other clones once, few, many or no size at all.

v_call	d_call	clone_size	j_call	cdr3_aa	cdr3_nt
TRBV6-1	-	few	TRBJ2-6	CASSEFSGANVLTF	TGTGCCAGCAGTGAGTTCTCTGGGGCCAACGTCCTGACTTTC
TRBV13	-	-	TRBJ2-7	CASSLSITSYEQYF	TGTGCCAGCAGCTTGTCAATAACCTCCTACGAGCAGTACTTC
TRBV7-9	TRBD1	-	TRBJ1-2	CASSWTGLLNYGYTF	TGTGCCAGCAGCTGGACAGGTCTACTCAACTATGGCTACACCTTC
TRBV5-8	-	few	TRBJ2-1	CASSRKGMGLEQFF	TGTGCCAGCAGTCGTAAAGGGATGGGATTGGAGCAGTTCTTC
TRBV5-4	-	-	TRBJ2-3	CASSLAGADTQYF	TGTGCCAGCAGCTTGGCAGGGGCAGATACGCAGTATTTT
TRBV29-1	TRBD1	-	TRBJ2-2	CSVLQGANTGELFF	TGCAGCGTCCTACAGGGGGCGAACACCGGGGAGCTGTTTTTT
TRBV9	-	-	TRBJ2-1	CASSTAPGTNNEQFF	TGTGCCAGCAGCACAGCTCCGGGAACGAACAATGAGCAGTTCTTC
TRBV5-6	-	once	TRBJ2-6	CASSLTAGSFSGANVLTF	TGTGCCAGCAGCTTGACGGCAGGGTCCTTCTCTGGGGCCAACGTCCTGACTTTC
TRBV29-1	-	few	TRBJ2-2	CSVVRGSGGELFF	TGCAGCGTTGTTAGGGGCTCTGGCGGGGAGCTGTTTTTT
TRBV7-8	TRBD1	few	TRBJ2-2	CASSLARTGGGGGELFF	TGTGCCAGCAGCTTAGCGCGGACAGGGGGCGGTGGCGGGGAGCTGTTTTTT
TRBV11-2	-	-	TRBJ1-2	CASSPSWGYGYTF	TGTGCCAGCAGCCCTTCTTGGGGCTATGGCTACACCTTC
TRBV4-1	-	-	TRBJ2-2	CASSQRTFANTGELFF	TGCGCCAGCAGCCAGAGGACTTTCGCGAACACCGGGGAGCTGTTTTTT
TRBV7-2	-	few	TRBJ1-5	CASSLRSGAGNQPQHF	TGTGCCAGCAGCTTACGCTCGGGGGCAGGCAATCAGCCCCAGCATTTT
TRBV11-3	-	-	TRBJ2-5	CASSLSYRLETQYF	TGTGCCAGCAGCTTAAGTTACCGCTTGGAGACCCAGTACTTC
TRBV30	-	-	TRBJ2-7	CAWSPDRDEQYF	TGTGCCTGGAGTCCCGATAGGGACGAGCAGTACTTC
TRBV2	TRBD1	-	TRBJ2-3	CASRGQADTQYF	TGTGCCAGCAGAGGACAGGCGGATACGCAGTATTTT
TRBV2	-	once	TRBJ2-6	CASRRRYSGANVLTF	TGTGCCAGCAGAAGGAGGTACTCTGGGGCCAACGTCCTGACTTTC
TRBV19	-	few	TRBJ1-5	CASTPYSNQPQHF	TGTGCCAGTACGCCATATAGCAATCAGCCCCAGCATTTT
TRBV2	-	few	TRBJ1-1	CASSVSPEREAFF	TGTGCCAGCAGTGTAAGTCCCGAAAGAGAAGCTTTCTTT
TRBV6-5	-	-	TRBJ1-1	CASSPLGQRTVKAFF	TGTGCCAGCAGCCCCCTAGGTCAAAGGACTGTTAAAGCTTTCTTT
TRBV9	TRBD2	few	TRBJ2-7	CASSVGGSGYEQYF	TGTGCCAGCAGCGTAGGCGGGAGTGGATACGAGCAGTACTTC
TRBV18	TRBD1	-	TRBJ2-5	CASSPPDRAPQYF	TGTGCCAGCTCACCACCGGACAGGGCACCCCAGTACTTC
TRBV7-7	-	-	TRBJ2-1	CASSFGGEQFF	TGTGCTAGCAGCTTCGGTGGGGAGCAGTTCTTC
TRBV18	-	few	TRBJ2-1	CASSPRRVQFF	TGTGCCAGCTCACCACGGCGGGTACAGTTCTTC
TRBV6-6	-	-	TRBJ1-6	CATGGANSPLHF	TGTGCCACCGGCGGGGCCAATTCACCCCTCCACTTT
TRBV25-1	TRBD1	once	TRBJ2-5	CASSDPGTGRETQYF	TGTGCCAGCAGTGATCCCGGGACAGGGCGAGAGACCCAGTACTTC
TRBV7-9	TRBD1	few	TRBJ1-1	CASNRQGAGDTEAFF	TGTGCCAGCAACCGACAGGGGGCAGGGGACACTGAAGCTTTCTTT
TRBV7-7	-	-	TRBJ2-5	CASSLPQGETQYF	TGTGCTAGCAGCTTACCTCAAGGGGAGACCCAGTACTTC
TRBV30	-	-	TRBJ1-1	CAWSKTVNTEAFF	TGTGCCTGGTCCAAGACGGTGAACACTGAAGCTTTCTTT
TRBV23-1	-	few	TRBJ1-1	CASRVRTDEAFF	TGCGCCAGCAGGGTAAGGACGGATGAAGCTTTCTTT
TRBV19	TRBD1	-	TRBJ1-2	CASSKGTGLDYGYTF	TGTGCCAGTAGTAAGGGGACAGGCCTTGACTATGGCTACACCTTC
TRBV25-1	-	-	TRBJ2-7	CASSLGGYEQYF	TGTGCTAGCAGCCTGGGTGGTTACGAGCAGTACTTC
TRBV5-8	-	-	TRBJ2-7	CASSLWAGDYEQYF	TGTGCCAGCAGCTTATGGGCAGGGGACTACGAGCAGTACTTC
TRBV5-1	-	-	TRBJ1-2	CASSPSVGYYGYTF	TGCGCCAGCTCTCCCAGCGTGGGGTACTATGGCTACACCTTC
TRBV29-1	-	-	TRBJ2-5	CSVEEWTAVETQYF	TGCAGCGTTGAAGAGTGGACAGCGGTAGAGACCCAGTACTTC
TRBV6-5	-	-	TRBJ1-2	CASTKGNNGYTF	TGTGCCAGCACCAAGGGGAACAATGGCTACACCTTC
TRBV7-9	-	-	TRBJ1-2	CASSLEAGNYGYTF	TGTGCCAGCAGCTTAGAGGCAGGCAACTATGGCTACACCTTC
TRBV5-1	-	-	TRBJ1-2	CASSLGLQGMNGYTF	TGCGCCAGCAGCTTGGGGCTACAGGGTATGAATGGCTACACCTTC
TRBV29-1	-	-	TRBJ1-1	CSVGRGTMNTEAFF	TGCAGCGTTGGTCGCGGGACAATGAACACTGAAGCTTTCTTT
TRBV5-1	-	-	TRBJ1-1	CASSLGQTNTEAFF	TGCGCCAGCAGCTTGGGACAGACGAACACTGAAGCTTTCTTT
TRBV7-9	-	-	TRBJ1-2	CASLGPPNYGYTF	TGTGCCAGCTTGGGCCCTCCTAACTATGGCTACACCTTC
TRBV2	-	-	TRBJ1-4	CASGLSIATNEKLFF	TGTGCCAGCGGGCTATCTATTGCAACTAATGAAAAACTGTTTTTT
TRBV25-1	-	few	TRBJ1-2	CASSAYEGNYGYTF	TGTGCCAGCAGTGCCTACGAGGGTAACTATGGCTACACCTTC
TRBV9	-	-	TRBJ1-5	CASSVGVDQPQHF	TGTGCCAGCAGCGTAGGTGTAGATCAGCCCCAGCATTTT
TRBV15	TRBD1	-	TRBJ2-7	CATSRDLTGGEQYF	TGTGCCACCAGCAGAGATTTGACAGGGGGCGAGCAGTACTTC
TRBV6-6	-	once	TRBJ2-3	CASRTSGKTDTQYF	TGTGCCAGCAGGACTAGTGGGAAAACAGATACGCAGTATTTT
TRBV7-2	TRBD2	-	TRBJ2-7	CASSLGGRSSYEQYF	TGTGCCAGCAGCTTGGGCGGGAGGAGCTCCTACGAGCAGTACTTC
TRBV25-1	TRBD1	-	TRBJ2-7	CASSGTGTGDRKQYF	TGTGCCAGCAGTGGGACCGGGACAGGGGACCGTAAGCAGTACTTC
TRBV5-1	TRBD2	-	TRBJ2-1	CASSLLGLAGAGEQFF	TGCGCCAGCAGCCTACTGGGACTAGCGGGGGCAGGAGAGCAGTTCTTC
TRBV30	-	-	TRBJ2-7	CAWITRVGTYEQYF	TGTGCCTGGATTACCCGGGTAGGGACCTACGAGCAGTACTTC
TRBV7-9	TRBD1	-	TRBJ2-7	CASSLEGTGNEQYF	TGTGCCAGCAGCTTAGAAGGGACAGGGAACGAGCAGTACTTC
TRBV25-1	TRBD2	-	TRBJ2-1	CASASGSPYNEQFF	TGTGCCAGCGCCAGCGGGAGCCCCTACAATGAGCAGTTCTTC
TRBV4-1	TRBD1	-	TRBJ1-5	CASSQDSRTGAFRSNQPQHF	TGCGCCAGCAGCCAAGATTCTCGGACAGGGGCCTTTCGGAGCAATCAGCCCCAGCATTTT
TRBV30	TRBD2	-	TRBJ2-3	CAWSTGLADTQYF	TGTGCCTGGAGTACCGGACTAGCAGATACGCAGTATTTT
TRBV10-3	-	few	TRBJ2-7	CAISESAPDEQYF	TGTGCCATCAGTGAGTCCGCTCCCGACGAGCAGTACTTC